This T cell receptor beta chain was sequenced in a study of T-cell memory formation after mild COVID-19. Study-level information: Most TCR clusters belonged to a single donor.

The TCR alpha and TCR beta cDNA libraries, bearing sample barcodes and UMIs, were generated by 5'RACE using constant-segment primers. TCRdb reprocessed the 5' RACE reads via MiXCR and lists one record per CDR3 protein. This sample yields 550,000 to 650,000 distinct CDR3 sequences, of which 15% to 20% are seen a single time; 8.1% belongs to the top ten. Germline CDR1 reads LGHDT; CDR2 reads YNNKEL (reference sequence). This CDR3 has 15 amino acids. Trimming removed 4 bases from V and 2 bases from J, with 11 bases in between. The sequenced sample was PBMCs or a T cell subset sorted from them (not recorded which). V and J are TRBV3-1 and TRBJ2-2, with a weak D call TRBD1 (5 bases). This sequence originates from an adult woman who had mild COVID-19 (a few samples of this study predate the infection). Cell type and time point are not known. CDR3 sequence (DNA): TGTGCCAGCAGCCTCTTGGGGCAAAACACCGGGGAGCTGTTTTTT. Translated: CASSLLGQNTGELFF.